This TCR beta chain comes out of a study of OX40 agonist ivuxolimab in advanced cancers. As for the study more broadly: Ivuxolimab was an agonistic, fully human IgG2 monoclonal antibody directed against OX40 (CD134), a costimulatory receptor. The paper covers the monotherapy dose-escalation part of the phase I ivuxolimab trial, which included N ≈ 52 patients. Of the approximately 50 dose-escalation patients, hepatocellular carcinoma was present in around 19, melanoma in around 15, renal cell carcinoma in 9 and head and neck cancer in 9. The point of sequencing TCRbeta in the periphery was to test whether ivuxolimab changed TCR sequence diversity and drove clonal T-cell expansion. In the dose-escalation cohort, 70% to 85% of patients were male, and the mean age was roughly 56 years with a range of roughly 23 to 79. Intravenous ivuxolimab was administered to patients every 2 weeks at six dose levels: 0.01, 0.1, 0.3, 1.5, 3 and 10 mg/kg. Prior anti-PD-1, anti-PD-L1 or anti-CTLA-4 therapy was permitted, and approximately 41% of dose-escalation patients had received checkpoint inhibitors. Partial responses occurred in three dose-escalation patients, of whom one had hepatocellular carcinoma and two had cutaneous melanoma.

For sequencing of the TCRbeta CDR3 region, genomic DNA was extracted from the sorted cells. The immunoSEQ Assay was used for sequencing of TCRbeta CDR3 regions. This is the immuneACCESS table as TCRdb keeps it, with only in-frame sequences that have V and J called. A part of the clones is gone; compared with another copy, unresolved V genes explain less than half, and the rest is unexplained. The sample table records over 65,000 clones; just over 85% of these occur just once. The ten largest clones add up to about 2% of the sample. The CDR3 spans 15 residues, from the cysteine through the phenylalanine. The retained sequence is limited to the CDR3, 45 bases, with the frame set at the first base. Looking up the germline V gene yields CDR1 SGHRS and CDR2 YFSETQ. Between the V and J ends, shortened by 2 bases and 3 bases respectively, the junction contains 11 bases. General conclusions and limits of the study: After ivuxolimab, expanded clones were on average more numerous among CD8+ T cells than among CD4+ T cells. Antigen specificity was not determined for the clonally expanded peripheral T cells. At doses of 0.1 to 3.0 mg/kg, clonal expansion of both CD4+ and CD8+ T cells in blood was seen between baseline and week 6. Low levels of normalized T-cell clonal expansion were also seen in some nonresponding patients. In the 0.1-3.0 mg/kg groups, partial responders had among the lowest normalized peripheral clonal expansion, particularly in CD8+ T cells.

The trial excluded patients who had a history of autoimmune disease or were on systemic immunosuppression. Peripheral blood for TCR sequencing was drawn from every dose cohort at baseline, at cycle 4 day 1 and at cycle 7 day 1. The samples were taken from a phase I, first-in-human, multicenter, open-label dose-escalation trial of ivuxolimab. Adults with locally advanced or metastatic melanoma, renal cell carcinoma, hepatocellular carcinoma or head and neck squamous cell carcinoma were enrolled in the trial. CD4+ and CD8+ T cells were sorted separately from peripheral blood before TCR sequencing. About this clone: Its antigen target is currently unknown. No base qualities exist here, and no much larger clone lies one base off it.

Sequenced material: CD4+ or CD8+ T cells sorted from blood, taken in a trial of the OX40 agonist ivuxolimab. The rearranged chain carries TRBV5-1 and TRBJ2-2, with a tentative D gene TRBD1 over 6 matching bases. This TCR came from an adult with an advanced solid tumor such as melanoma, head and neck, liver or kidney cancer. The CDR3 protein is CASSLATGHTGELFF. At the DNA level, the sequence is TGCGCCAGCAGCTTAGCGACAGGCCACACCGGGGAGCTGTTTTTT.